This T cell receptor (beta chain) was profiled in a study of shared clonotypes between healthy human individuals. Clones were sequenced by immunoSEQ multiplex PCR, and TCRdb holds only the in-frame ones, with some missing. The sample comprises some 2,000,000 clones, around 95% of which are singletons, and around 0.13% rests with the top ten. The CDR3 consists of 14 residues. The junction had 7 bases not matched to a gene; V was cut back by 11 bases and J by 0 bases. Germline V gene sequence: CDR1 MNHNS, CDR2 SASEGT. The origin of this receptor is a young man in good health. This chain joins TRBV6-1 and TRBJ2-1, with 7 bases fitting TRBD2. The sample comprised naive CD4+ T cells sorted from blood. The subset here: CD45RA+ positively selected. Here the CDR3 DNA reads TGTGCCGTCCCCGGGGGGAGCTCCTACAATGAGCAGTTCTTC. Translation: CAVPGGSSYNEQFF.